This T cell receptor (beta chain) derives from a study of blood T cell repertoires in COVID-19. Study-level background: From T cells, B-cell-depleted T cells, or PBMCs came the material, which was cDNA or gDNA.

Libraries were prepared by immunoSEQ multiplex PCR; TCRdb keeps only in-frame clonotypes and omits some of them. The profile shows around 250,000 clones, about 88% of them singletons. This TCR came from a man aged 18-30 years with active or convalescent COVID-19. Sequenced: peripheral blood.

The CDR3 DNA reads TGTGCCTCCCGCTCGGCGGGGGCGGCAGATACGCAGTATTTT. Protein: CASRSAGAADTQYF. The chain links TRBV30 to TRBJ2-3; tentative D call: TRBD2 (7 bases). CDR3 size: 14 residues. With 7 bases removed from V and 4 bases from J, the gap between germline ends came to 18 bases. Germline V lookup: CDR1 GTSNPN, CDR2 SVGIG (reference sequence).